A single sample gave rise to the 21 T cell receptor beta chains below, sequenced in a study of T cells in Graves' hyperthyroidism and ophthalmopathy. Template material for amplifying TCR beta CDR3 regions consisted of RNA transcripts. Carried out on the TCR CDR3, a first-round RT-PCR used the HTBI primer set. TCRdb re-called the multiplex PCR reads with MiXCR, one entry per CDR3 protein. The sample comprises under 250,000 distinct CDR3 sequences, roughly a quarter of which are singletons, and about a third rests with the top ten. Sequenced material: blood. Receptors were obtained from a woman aged 35 to 49 with Graves' ophthalmopathy.

This clonotype was seen many times. This chain links TRBV29-1 with TRBJ1-1, with unresolved D. The germline V gene has CDR1 SQVTM and CDR2 ANQGSEA. Between the trimmed V and J ends, which lost 8 bases and 1 base, there was a span of 14 bases. This CDR3 comprises 13 residues. CDR3 bases: TGCAGCCACCGCGGTTACGCGAACACTGAAGCTTTCTTT. This encodes CSHRGYANTEAFF.

This clonotype was detected ten times or more. This may arise from a read error, as a much more abundant clone is one base away. The chain joins TRBV7-9 to TRBJ1-2; 8 bases match TRBD1. CDR3 size: 14 residues. Germline values: CDR1 SEHNR, CDR2 FQNEAQ (reference sequence). Trimming removed 4 bases from V and 3 bases from J; junction bases left unmatched: 4. This CDR3 is CASSSGQGYYGYTF. The DNA for the CDR3 is TGTGCCAGCAGCTCCGGACAGGGTTACTATGGCTACACCTTC.

The chain employs TRBV28 and TRBJ1-3; TRBD1 is a possible D gene (6 bases). This CDR3 region has 12 residues. Germline V gene lookup returns CDR1 MDHEN and CDR2 SYDVKM. The V end was cut by 7 bases, the J end by 4 bases, with 8 bases between. The CDR3 protein is CASTGTGNTIYF. The CDR3 DNA reads TGTGCCAGCACCGGGACAGGAAACACCATATATTTT.

In DNA form, the CDR3 reads TGTGCCAGCAGTCAAGGGGGCCGACACTCCTACGAGCAGTACTTC. Amino acids: CASSQGGRHSYEQYF. This chain joins TRBV28 and TRBJ2-7, with 7 bases that match TRBD1. The CDR3 covers 15 residues. CDR1 and CDR2 (germline): MDHEN, SYDVKM. The trim removed 5 bases at V and 0 bases at J, leaving 7 bases unmatched. The entire variable domain, with the rest obtained from reference TRBV28 and TRBJ2-7, is as follows: DVKVTQSSRYLVKRTGEKVFLECVQDMDHENMFWYRQDPGLGLRLIYFSYDVKMKEKGDIPEGYSVSREKKERFSLILESASTNQTSMYLCASSQGGRHSYEQYFGPGTRLTVT.

The J gene is TRBJ2-7, the V gene TRBV6-2 or TRBV6-3, with TRBD2 matching over 10 bases. V lost 2 bases and J lost 0; bases outside the gene matches: 13. Germline CDR1 MNHEY, CDR2 SVGEGT. The CDR3 contains 19 residues. The CDR3: CASSYTGTSGRASSYEQYF. DNA for the CDR3: TGTGCCAGCAGTTACACAGGGACAAGCGGGAGGGCCAGCTCCTACGAGCAGTACTTC.

V usage is TRBV19 and J usage is TRBJ2-7, with TRBD1 as a possible D gene (6 bases). The CDR3 length is 14 residues. In germline, CDR1 is LNHDA, CDR2 SQIVND (reference sequence). Trimming left V 4 bases short and J 6 bases short, with 16 bases between. DNA of the CDR3: TGTGCCAGTAGTAAGGCCCTACAGGGCGCCGAGCAGTACTTC. Translating it yields CASSKALQGAEQYF.

This clonotype came up many times. The chain recombines TRBV11-2 with TRBJ1-1; 8 nucleotides match TRBD1. The CDR3 sequence is 15 residues long. Germline V CDR1 and CDR2: SGHAT, FQNNGV. V dropped 2 bases and J dropped 1; count of bases not matched to a gene: 3. The CDR3 loop reads CASSLSTGGNTEAFF. The CDR3 DNA is TGTGCCAGCAGCTTAAGTACAGGGGGGAACACTGAAGCTTTCTTT.

This rearrangement joins TRBV29-1 to TRBJ2-2, with D possibly being TRBD1 or TRBD2 (5 bases each). CDR3 length: 13 amino acids. CDR1 is SQVTM and CDR2 is ANQGSEA in the germline V gene. V was clipped by 8 bases and J by 6 bases, with 16 bases between them. DNA of the CDR3: TGCAGCATGCTTGGGGCGAGGGCCGGGGAGCTGTTTTTT. Its translation: CSMLGARAGELFF.

The chain carries TRBV5-1 and TRBJ2-5; D is perhaps TRBD2 (5 bases). Germline CDR1 SGHRS, CDR2 YFSETQ. The CDR3 runs to 15 residues. Trimming removed 4 bases from V and 4 bases from J, with 17 bases in between. This CDR3 reads CASSGGLTSGETQYF. DNA of the CDR3: TGCGCCAGCAGCGGAGGACTGACGTCGGGAGAGACCCAGTACTTC. The entire variable domain, with the rest obtained from reference TRBV5-1 and TRBJ2-5, is as follows: KAGVTQTPRYLIKTRGQQVTLSCSPISGHRSVSWYQQTPGQGLQFLFEYFSETQRNKGNFPGRFSGRQFSNSRSEMNVSTLELGDSALYLCASSGGLTSGETQYFGPGTRLLVL.

This clonotype showed up many times. The rearrangement links TRBV30 to TRBJ2-2; a possible D gene is TRBD2 (5 bases). There are 13 residues in the CDR3. V lost 5 bases and J lost 0, with 7 bases in between. CDR1 is GTSNPN and CDR2 is SVGIG in the germline V gene (reference sequence). CDR3 DNA: TGTGCCTGGCGGGGATCGAACACCGGGGAGCTGTTTTTT. This translates into CAWRGSNTGELFF. Using reference TRBV30 and TRBJ2-2 for the parts outside the CDR3, the full variable domain is SQTIHQWPATLVQPVGSPLSLECTVEGTSNPNLYWYRQAAGRGLQLLFYSVGIGQISSEVPQNLSASRPQDRQFILSSKKLLLSDSGFYLCAWRGSNTGELFFGEGSRLTVL.

This clonotype was observed many times. The V and J genes are TRBV10-3 and TRBJ1-3, with 7 bases identical to TRBD1. Per germline, CDR1 ENHRY and CDR2 SYGVKD. Germline trimming cut 6 bases from V and 3 bases from J; bases unmatched to any gene: 8. The CDR3 is 15 amino acids. The CDR3: CAISLRQGNGNTIYF. The CDR3, as DNA: TGTGCCATCAGCCTCAGACAGGGAAATGGAAACACCATATATTTT.

This clonotype was seen at least ten times. Written as DNA, the CDR3 is TGCAGTGCCCCTAGGCAGGGGCACTCCTACGAGCAGTACTTC. Protein: CSAPRQGHSYEQYF. The chain joins TRBV20-1 to TRBJ2-7; the D gene is possibly TRBD1 (6 bases). Germline CDR1 and CDR2: DFQATT and SNEGSKA (reference sequence). The CDR3 covers 14 residues. Deletions cut 6 bases from V and 0 bases from J, with 15 bases between.

Ten or more counts support this clonotype. The chain joins TRBV6-5 to TRBJ2-7; 7 nucleotides line up with TRBD1. The CDR3 runs 15 residues. The germline gives CDR1 MNHEY, CDR2 SVGAGI. V shed 6 bases, J shed 3 bases, and the junction held 11 bases outside the gene matches. The chain's CDR3 is CASRVGGTGDYEQYF. In DNA, the CDR3 is TGTGCCAGCAGAGTAGGGGGCACAGGAGACTACGAGCAGTACTTC.

The sample holds many counts of this clonotype. The V gene is TRBV20-1, the J gene TRBJ2-2, with a tentative D call TRBD1 (5 bases). V was clipped by 6 bases and J by 7 bases, with 18 bases between them. The germline gives CDR1 DFQATT, CDR2 SNEGSKA (reference sequence). The CDR3 covers 14 residues. CDR3 nucleotides: TGCAGTGCCTGGGCAGGGTTAACGAACGGGGAGCTGTTTTTT. This sequence encodes CSAWAGLTNGELFF.

This clonotype has a handful of counts. J is TRBJ2-5 and V is TRBV10-3; D is possibly TRBD2 (6 bases). This CDR3 region has 11 residues. The ends were cut back, 6 bases at V and 5 bases at J, with 7 bases in the middle. Germline V gene sequence: CDR1 ENHRY, CDR2 SYGVKD. The CDR3 loop reads CAISAGETQYF. Here the CDR3 DNA reads TGTGCCATCAGCGCGGGGGAGACCCAGTACTTC.

At least ten counts were recorded for this clonotype. The rearrangement uses TRBV29-1 and TRBJ2-7; 8 bases agree with TRBD1. This CDR3 spans 11 amino acids. Trimming cost V 4 bases and J 11 bases; bases outside gene matches: 7. Germline values: CDR1 SQVTM, CDR2 ANQGSEA. The CDR3: CSVVEDRDKYF. The CDR3, as DNA: TGCAGCGTTGTAGAGGACAGGGATAAGTACTTC.

This clonotype was observed at least ten times. V gene TRBV6-5 combines with J gene TRBJ2-7; TRBD1 might be the D (6 bases). The CDR3 consists of 14 residues. Germline V gene sequence: CDR1 MNHEY, CDR2 SVGAGI. V lost 2 bases, J lost 3 bases, and 11 bases lay in between. DNA for the CDR3: TGTGCCAGCAGTTACCACGAACAGGGCTACGAGCAGTACTTC. This sequence encodes CASSYHEQGYEQYF.

This clonotype appeared a single time. The chain has TRBV12-3 or TRBV12-4 and TRBJ1-2; maybe TRBD1 (6 bases). Deletions cut 1 base from V and 3 bases from J, with 9 bases between. The CDR3 consists of 14 residues. The CDR3 loop reads CASSLVPGDYGYTF. For the CDR3, the DNA is TGTGCCAGCAGTTTAGTCCCAGGGGACTATGGCTACACCTTC.

In this sample, this clonotype turned up many times. This chain joins TRBV9 and TRBJ2-7; 11 bases align to TRBD2. The CDR3 loop spans 16 amino acids. V trimming: 3 bases; J trimming: 7 bases; junction bases outside the gene matches: 12. Germline CDR1 is SGDLS and CDR2 is YYNGEE. CDR3 protein: CASSEGLAATYGEQYF. The CDR3 DNA sequence: TGTGCCAGCAGCGAGGGACTAGCGGCCACTTATGGAGAGCAGTACTTC.

At least ten counts were recorded for this clonotype. The chain couples TRBV20-1 to TRBJ2-7, with 12 bases lining up with TRBD2. Germline lookup yields CDR1 DFQATT and CDR2 SNEGSKA (reference sequence). The V and J ends lost 0 bases and 6 bases, in that order; junction bases with no gene match: 12. CDR3 length equals 17 residues. The CDR3 DNA reads TGCAGTGCTAGAGATCCCCTAGCGGGAGGGCCGAGGGGCGAGCAGTACTTC. This translates into CSARDPLAGGPRGEQYF.

This clonotype appeared many times. A single base separates this from a much larger clone, so it may be a read error. The chain combines TRBV12-3 or TRBV12-4 with TRBJ2-7; TRBD1 matches at 8 bases. The CDR3 has 15 residues. This CDR3 is CASSFRDRSSCEQYF. CDR3 in DNA: TGTGCCAGCAGTTTCCGGGACAGGAGCTCCTGCGAGCAGTACTTC.